The 25 T cell receptor beta chains below were found in one sample sequenced in a study of blood T cells in healthy people across ages (dated by TCRdb to the mid-2010s). Libraries were prepared through 5' RACE. Sequenced using an Illumina HiSeq 2500. A second PCR of about 6 to 12 cycles was performed with a sample-barcoded 5' primer and a J-beta primer mix. The raw public reads went through TCRdb reprocessing: fastp at Q25, MiXCR clone calling, in-frame beta chains kept. Here each entry gathers all rows of one CDR3 protein and keeps the most common genes and DNA. The sample yields about 680,000 distinct CDR3 sequences; 45% to 50% were counted once. Clones ranked in the top ten supply about a third of the sample. The sequenced sample was blood. The source is a woman aged 60-70 years in good health.

This clonotype was seen repeatedly, ten times or more. CDR3 region: CASSRSTGLLDEQYF. DNA for the CDR3: TGTGCCAGCTCAAGATCGACGGGACTGCTTGACGAGCAGTACTTC. The V gene is TRBV18, the J gene TRBJ2-7, with D possibly matching TRBD2 (6 bases). In germline, CDR1 is KGHSH, CDR2 LQKENI. The CDR3 runs 15 residues. V was shortened by 5 bases and J by 5 bases, with 19 bases between the two germline ends.

V usage is TRBV6-1 and J usage is TRBJ2-7; D is possibly TRBD2 (5 bases). The germline gives CDR1 MNHNS, CDR2 SASEGT. Trimming cost V 6 bases and J 2 bases, with 17 bases left between them. CDR3 length equals 15 residues. CDR3 sequence: CASRSRGQTPYEQYF. In DNA, the CDR3 is TGTGCCAGCAGGTCACGAGGGCAGACCCCCTACGAGCAGTACTTC.

The chain is built from TRBV20-1 and TRBJ1-2, with D maybe TRBD1 (6 bases). Trimming left V 5 bases short and J 8 bases short, with 24 bases between. The CDR3 length is 15 residues. CDR1 DFQATT and CDR2 SNEGSKA come from the germline V gene (reference sequence). DNA of the CDR3: TGCAGTGCTGGCCAGGACAGCCTGCCGCGGCGAGGCTACACCTTC. It yields the protein CSAGQDSLPRRGYTF.

The chain is built from TRBV28 and TRBJ2-6, with D uncertain. This CDR3 spans 15 amino acids. Germline CDR1 and CDR2: MDHEN and SYDVKM. V was trimmed by 5 bases and J by 0 bases, leaving 8 bases between them. CDR3 region: CASSLATSGANVLTF. CDR3 bases: TGTGCCAGCAGTCTGGCGACCTCTGGGGCCAACGTCCTGACTTTC. Together with reference TRBV28 and TRBJ2-6, the CDR3 gives the full variable domain: DVKVTQSSRYLVKRTGEKVFLECVQDMDHENMFWYRQDPGLGLRLIYFSYDVKMKEKGDIPEGYSVSREKKERFSLILESASTNQTSMYLCASSLATSGANVLTFGAGSRLTVL.

This clonotype was seen many times. The CDR3 DNA is TGCAGCGTTGAACCTTTTCCCGGAAGGGGCTCCTACAATGAGCAGTTCTTC. Translating gives CSVEPFPGRGSYNEQFF. This chain uses TRBV29-1 with TRBJ2-1; D may be TRBD1 (5 bases). This CDR3 has 17 residues. Looked up from germline, CDR1 is SQVTM and CDR2 is ANQGSEA. Trimming stripped 2 bases from V and 0 bases from J, with 17 bases between.

The rearrangement joins TRBV12-3 or TRBV12-4 to TRBJ2-3; D tentatively reads TRBD1 or TRBD2 (5 bases each). V lost 6 bases and J 6 bases, leaving 13 bases between the germline ends. CDR3 length: 13 residues. The CDR3 here is CASRQPGSDTQYF. CDR3 bases: TGTGCCAGCAGGCAACCAGGGAGTGATACGCAGTATTTT.

V gene TRBV7-3 combines with J gene TRBJ1-2, with TRBD1 matching 11 bases. This CDR3 is 16 amino acids long. V lost 5 bases to trimming and J lost 7 bases; unmatched junction nucleotides: 12. Germline values: CDR1 SGHTA, CDR2 FQGTGA. CDR3 sequence reads: CASSPNPGTGGSGYTF. DNA for the CDR3: TGTGCCAGCAGCCCCAATCCCGGGACAGGGGGAAGTGGCTACACCTTC. Full variable domain (missing parts from reference TRBV7-3 and TRBJ1-2): GAGVSQTPSNKVTEKGKYVELRCDPISGHTALYWYRQSLGQGPEFLIYFQGTGAADDSGLPNDRFFAVRPEGSVSTLKIQRTERGDSAVYLCASSPNPGTGGSGYTFGSGTRLTVV.

The chain carries TRBV11-2 and TRBJ2-4; D is unresolved. TRBJ2-5 matches the DNA end more closely, so the J call is doubtful. CDR1 is SGHAT and CDR2 is FQNNGV in the germline V gene. The CDR3 has 13 residues. CDR3 loop: CASSTQKGETQYF. As DNA, the CDR3 is TGTGCCAGCAGTACTCAAAAAGGGGAGACCCAGTACTTC.

The table lists this clonotype with a few counts. The rearrangement joins TRBV18 to TRBJ2-3, with 9 nucleotides matching TRBD2. This CDR3 spans 15 amino acids. Germline V CDR1 and CDR2: KGHSH, LQKENI. The J segment lost 4 bases and the V segment lost 2 bases, leaving 4 bases of the junction unmatched. As DNA, the CDR3 is TGTGCCAGCTCACCAATGCTAGCGGGGTCAGATACGCAGTATTTT. Translating it yields CASSPMLAGSDTQYF.

The CDR3 region has the DNA TGTGCCAGCAGCTTAGGCAAGGGCGGGAGAACCTACGAGCAGTACTTC. It yields the protein CASSLGKGGRTYEQYF. This sequence joins TRBV7-2 and TRBJ2-7; 7 nucleotides line up with TRBD2. The CDR3 totals 16 residues. With V trimmed by 1 base and J by 2 bases, 8 bases remained unmatched. The germline V gene encodes CDR1 SGHTA and CDR2 FQGNSA. The variable domain in full, completed from reference TRBV7-2 and TRBJ2-7, reads GAGVSQSPSNKVTEKGKDVELRCDPISGHTALYWYRQSLGQGLEFLIYFQGNSAPDKSGLPSDRFSAERTGGSVSTLTIQRTQQEDSAVYLCASSLGKGGRTYEQYFGPGTRLTVT.

In nucleotides, the CDR3 is TGCGCCACCTCGTGGGGGGGATATGGCTACACCTTC. This sequence encodes CATSWGGYGYTF. V usage is TRBV5-1 and J usage is TRBJ1-2, with D possibly being TRBD1 (5 bases). Germline values: CDR1 SGHRS, CDR2 YFSETQ. Trimming stripped 9 bases from V and 5 bases from J, with 14 bases between. This CDR3 is 12 amino acids long.

A few counts support this clonotype. The chain joins TRBV28 to TRBJ2-7, with 11 bases fitting TRBD1. The CDR3 has 14 amino acids. Germline V gene data show CDR1 as MDHEN and CDR2 as SYDVKM. V lost 5 bases, J lost 4 bases, and 4 bases stayed unmatched. The CDR3 spells CASSGTGGWYEQYF. As DNA, the CDR3 is TGTGCCAGCAGTGGGACAGGGGGGTGGTACGAGCAGTACTTC.

This clonotype has a handful of counts. The gene calls are TRBV5-1 and TRBJ2-4; TRBD1 is a possible D gene (6 bases). TRBJ2-7 explains the end of the DNA better; the J call may be wrong. The V gene's germline CDR1 is SGHRS and CDR2 YFSETQ. The CDR3 is 15 residues long. CDR3 amino acids: CASSLRAGANYEQYF. CDR3 nucleotide sequence: TGCGCCAGCAGCTTGCGGGCAGGGGCTAACTACGAGCAGTACTTC.

This sequence joins TRBV28 and TRBJ1-1; no reliable D call. Trimming removed 5 bases at V and 0 bases at J, with 7 bases between. The CDR3 is made up of 13 amino acids. Per germline, CDR1 MDHEN and CDR2 SYDVKM. The CDR3 spells CASSVLVNTEAFF. DNA for the CDR3: TGTGCCAGCAGTGTTCTAGTGAACACTGAAGCTTTCTTT.

CDR3 DNA: TGTGCCAGCAGCCAGGGACACTCGAACACCGGGGAGCTGTTTTTT. This codes for CASSQGHSNTGELFF. The chain employs TRBV7-3 and TRBJ2-2, with D perhaps TRBD1 (6 bases). CDR3 length: 15 residues. Per the germline V gene, CDR1 is SGHTA and CDR2 is FQGTGA. Between the trimmed V and J ends, which lost 5 bases and 0 bases, there was a span of 10 bases.

The table lists this clonotype with a count of one. The CDR3: CASSNRVKDNEQFF. CDR3 DNA sequence: TGTGCCAGCAGTAACCGGGTCAAGGATAATGAGCAGTTCTTC. The chain uses TRBV27 and TRBJ2-1; no reliable D call. V gave up 5 bases and J gave up 7 bases, with 15 bases separating them. CDR1 and CDR2 (germline): MNHEY, SMNVEV (reference sequence). This CDR3 spans 14 amino acids.

The chain employs TRBV6-2 or TRBV6-3 and TRBJ2-7, with D uncertain. The CDR3 is 14 residues long. V was pared by 4 bases and J by 0 bases, with 10 bases between. Looked up from germline, CDR1 is MNHEY and CDR2 is SVGEGT. Written as DNA, the CDR3 is TGTGCCAGCAGTTGGGCAGTGAGCTCCTACGAGCAGTACTTC. This translates into CASSWAVSSYEQYF.

This sequence joins TRBV20-1 and TRBJ2-5; 12 nucleotides agree with TRBD1. V trimming: 4 bases; J trimming: 7 bases; junction bases outside the gene matches: 4. This CDR3 has 13 residues. Germline V gives CDR1 DFQATT, CDR2 SNEGSKA (reference sequence). The CDR3 DNA reads TGCAGTGCTAAGCCGGGACAGGGGGCGACCCAGTACTTC. Translation: CSAKPGQGATQYF.

The V and J genes are TRBV3-1 and TRBJ2-5; perhaps TRBD2 as D (7 bases). The last part of the DNA fits TRBJ2-7 better; the J call may be wrong. The CDR3 is 14 residues long. Germline-derived CDR1 and CDR2 are LGHDT and YNNKEL (reference sequence). The CDR3 here is CASSHGLGGYEQYF. The CDR3, as DNA: TGTGCCAGCAGCCACGGACTAGGGGGGTACGAGCAGTACTTC.

The J gene is TRBJ1-2, the V gene TRBV2; TRBD1 might be the D (5 bases). CDR3 length: 15 residues. CDR1 and CDR2 from the germline V gene are SNHLY and FYNNEI. The V gene lost 8 bases and the J gene lost 4 bases, with 20 bases spanning the gap. The CDR3 nucleotides read TGTGCCAGCGGCCCCCAGGCGGGGGGAGGCTATGGCTACACCTTC. This gives the protein CASGPQAGGGYGYTF.

For this clonotype: The junction does not match germline at one end; this may be a read error. The rearrangement links TRBV20-1 to TRBJ1-2; the D gene is possibly TRBD1 (5 bases). There are 15 residues in the CDR3. The germline CDR1 and CDR2 sequences are DFQATT and SNEGSKA (reference sequence). The DNA for the CDR3 is TGCAGTCCTAGTGACAGCTCAACTCCTTCTCTCGGCTACACCTTC. This gives the protein CSPSDSSTPSLGYTF.

The chain combines TRBV5-1 with TRBJ2-1; no firm D call. The CDR3 extends over 14 amino acids. Germline assignment: CDR1 SGHRS and CDR2 YFSETQ. Deletions cut 0 bases from V and 9 bases from J, with 13 bases between. The CDR3 DNA follows: TGCGCCAGCAGCTTGGTCGGTAGCCAGAGTGAGCAGTTCTTC. Translating gives CASSLVGSQSEQFF.

V usage is TRBV24-1 and J usage is TRBJ1-1; 9 bases are a match to TRBD1. The CDR3 has 14 amino acids. V lost 6 bases to trimming and J lost 7 bases; unmatched junction nucleotides: 8. Germline V gene sequence: CDR1 KGHDR, CDR2 SFDVKD. CDR3 DNA sequence: TGTGCCACCAGTCCGGGACAGGGTTCGGATGAAGCTTTCTTT. Encoded protein: CATSPGQGSDEAFF.

This rearrangement joins TRBV20-1 to TRBJ2-7, with 7 nucleotides matching TRBD1. Per the germline V gene, CDR1 is DFQATT and CDR2 is SNEGSKA (reference sequence). CDR3 length: 12 amino acids. The J segment lost 4 bases and the V segment lost 3 bases, leaving 3 bases of the junction unmatched. CDR3 sequence reads: CSASARGYEQYF. The CDR3 DNA follows: TGCAGTGCTAGCGCCAGGGGGTACGAGCAGTACTTC.

The chain links TRBV5-1 to TRBJ2-1; D perhaps matches TRBD2 (5 bases). The CDR3 spans 15 residues. Trimming removed 0 bases at V and 5 bases at J, with 12 bases between. From germline, CDR1 is SGHRS and CDR2 YFSETQ. The CDR3 coding sequence is TGCGCCAGCAGCTTGGGGGCTAGCTTCAACAATGAGCAGTTCTTC. Its protein product is CASSLGASFNNEQFF.